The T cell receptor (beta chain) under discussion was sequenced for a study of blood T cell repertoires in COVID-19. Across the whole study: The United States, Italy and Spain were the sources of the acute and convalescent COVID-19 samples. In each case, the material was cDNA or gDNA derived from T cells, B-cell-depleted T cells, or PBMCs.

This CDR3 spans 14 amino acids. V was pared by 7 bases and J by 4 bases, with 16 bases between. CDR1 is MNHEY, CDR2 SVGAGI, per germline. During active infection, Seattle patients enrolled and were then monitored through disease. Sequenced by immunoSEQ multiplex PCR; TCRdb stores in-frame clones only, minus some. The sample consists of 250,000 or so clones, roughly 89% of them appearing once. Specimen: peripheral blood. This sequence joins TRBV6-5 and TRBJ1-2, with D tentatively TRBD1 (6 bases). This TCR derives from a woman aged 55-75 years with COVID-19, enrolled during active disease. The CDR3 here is CASTTQGSPYGYTF. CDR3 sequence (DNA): TGTGCCAGCACCACCCAGGGGTCCCCCTATGGCTACACCTTC.